Below, 31 T cell receptor beta chains from the same sample are listed, as sequenced in a study of a mutant IDH1 vaccine in newly diagnosed glioma. TCRdb's copy holds only in-frame clones and misses some; the assay was immunoSEQ multiplex PCR. The sample yields roughly 60,000 clones, about 88% seen once. For these receptors, no antigen is known. As for time point: week 23, last vaccination. Vaccinated patients received 300 ug of mutant IDH1 20-mer peptide per dose, with topical imiquimod. Material: PBMCs, obtained from a glioma patient whose treatment included an IDH1 peptide vaccine. All receptors come from a man aged 30-40 years with glioma.

The rearrangement links TRBV5-5 to TRBJ2-5, with 8 bases fitting TRBD1. CDR1 and CDR2 (germline): SGHKS, YYEKEE (reference sequence). This CDR3 comprises 16 residues. Trimming removed 0 bases from V and 5 bases from J; junction bases left unmatched: 9. The CDR3: CASSLAGRGRAETQYF. The DNA of the CDR3 is TGTGCCAGCAGCTTGGCTGGCAGGGGGCGGGCGGAGACCCAGTACTTC. The whole variable domain, filled in from reference TRBV5-5 and TRBJ2-5, reads DAGVTQSPTHLIKTRGQQVTLRCSPISGHKSVSWYQQVLGQGPQFIFQYYEKEERGRGNFPDRFSARQFPNYSSELNVNALLLGDSALYLCASSLAGRGRAETQYFGPGTRLLVL.

The gene calls are TRBV29-1 and TRBJ1-1, with TRBD1 matching over 7 bases. The CDR3 runs 13 residues. The germline CDR1 and CDR2 sequences are SQVTM and ANQGSEA. With V trimmed by 6 bases and J by 3 bases, 7 bases remained unmatched. CDR3 in amino acids: CSVRQGRDTEAFF. The CDR3 DNA follows: TGCAGCGTCAGACAGGGTCGGGACACTGAAGCTTTCTTT.

The rearrangement joins TRBV27 to TRBJ2-7; TRBD1 aligns across 10 bases. This CDR3 has 15 amino acids. V shed 7 bases, J shed 5 bases, and the junction held 11 bases outside the gene matches. In germline, CDR1 is MNHEY, CDR2 SMNVEV (reference sequence). The CDR3 DNA follows: TGTGCCAGCACCCCCCAAGGGACAGGGGTCGACGAGCAGTACTTC. It encodes CASTPQGTGVDEQYF.

The V call is TRBV9, the J call TRBJ1-1, with TRBD1 as a possible D gene (6 bases). Germline CDR1 SGDLS, CDR2 YYNGEE. This CDR3 is 15 amino acids long. The V and J ends lost 4 bases and 2 bases respectively, with 15 bases between them. The CDR3 sequence is CASSLSGTPNTEAFF. The CDR3 DNA reads TGTGCCAGCAGCCTATCCGGGACACCTAACACTGAAGCTTTCTTT.

J is TRBJ2-7 and V is TRBV20-1, with D unclear. Germline V gene data show CDR1 as DFQATT and CDR2 as SNEGSKA (reference sequence). V shed 6 bases and J shed 3 bases, with 9 bases lying between them. The CDR3 has 11 amino acids. The CDR3 DNA reads TGCAGTGCCGGACGGATCTACGAGCAGTACTTC. This translates into CSAGRIYEQYF.

The J gene is TRBJ1-6, the V gene TRBV4-1, with a possible D match to TRBD1 (5 bases). The CDR3 has 14 amino acids. Germline loops: CDR1 MGHRA, CDR2 YSYEKL. V was cut by 4 bases and J by 8 bases, with 12 bases left in between. In nucleotides, the CDR3 is TGCGCCAGCAGCCCTGGACCCAGGGATTCACCCCTCCACTTT. Amino acid sequence: CASSPGPRDSPLHF.

The chain links TRBV5-6 to TRBJ2-1, with unresolved D. With 2 bases removed from V and 7 bases from J, the gap between germline ends came to 4 bases. CDR1 and CDR2 (germline): SGHDT, YYEEEE. The CDR3 is made up of 11 amino acids. The CDR3 nucleotides are TGTGCCAGCAGCTTTTATAATGAGCAGTTCTTC. This sequence encodes CASSFYNEQFF.

Notes on this clone: Relative to the germline gene, one junction end is altered; a read error may explain this. The chain links TRBV18 to TRBJ2-1, with D perhaps given as TRBD1 or TRBD2 (5 bases each). CDR3 length: 13 residues. The V gene's germline CDR1 is KGHSH and CDR2 LQKENI. The CDR3 bases are TGTGCCAGCTTACCACAGAGGGACGATGAGCAGTTCTTC. Protein product: CASLPQRDDEQFF.

The chain couples TRBV7-8 to TRBJ1-2; TRBD1 might be the D (5 bases). The germline CDR1 and CDR2 sequences are SGHVS and FQNEAQ. The CDR3 totals 17 residues. Trimming pared 5 bases from V and 2 bases from J, leaving 21 bases between. CDR3 DNA sequence: TGTGCCAGCAGCCCCCAGGCGGGGGGGAAATCGAACTATGGCTACACCTTC. Translation: CASSPQAGGKSNYGYTF. Drawing the rest from reference TRBV7-8 and TRBJ1-2, the complete variable domain is GAGVSQSPRYKVAKRGQDVALRCDPISGHVSLFWYQQALGQGPEFLTYFQNEAQLDKSGLPSDRFFAERPEGSVSTLKIQRTQQEDSAVYLCASSPQAGGKSNYGYTFGSGTRLTVV.

The V gene is TRBV11-2, the J gene TRBJ2-1, with 12 bases aligning to TRBD1. CDR1 is SGHAT, CDR2 FQNNGV, per germline. This CDR3 contains 18 residues. V was clipped by 0 bases and J by 0 bases; unmatched bases: 3. CDR3 nucleotide sequence: TGTGCCAGCAGCTTAGAAGGGACAGGGGGCTTCTCCTACAATGAGCAGTTCTTC. Translating it yields CASSLEGTGGFSYNEQFF.

The V and J genes are TRBV19 and TRBJ2-2, with 8 bases aligning to TRBD1. The length of the CDR3 is 16 residues. V gave up 5 bases and J gave up 3 bases; unmatched junction bases: 8. CDR1 is LNHDA, CDR2 SQIVND, per germline (reference sequence). CDR3 residues: CASSADDRGYTGELFF. Written as DNA, the CDR3 is TGTGCCAGTAGTGCGGACGACAGGGGATACACCGGGGAGCTGTTTTTT. The variable domain in full, with the rest retrieved from reference TRBV19 and TRBJ2-2, is DGGITQSPKYLFRKEGQNVTLSCEQNLNHDAMYWYRQDPGQGLRLIYYSQIVNDFQKGDIAEGYSVSREKKESFPLTVTSAQKNPTAFYLCASSADDRGYTGELFFGEGSRLTVL.

The chain combines TRBV10-1 with TRBJ1-1; D gene unclear. V was shortened by 4 bases and J by 4 bases, with 4 bases between the two germline ends. Germline V gene sequence: CDR1 WNHNN, CDR2 SYGVQD (reference sequence). CDR3 length equals 11 residues. CDR3 bases: TGCGCCAGCAGTGGAGGCACTGAAGCTTTCTTT. It translates to CASSGGTEAFF.

This clone is a singleton in its sample. This chain uses TRBV4-1 with TRBJ1-5; D uncertain. This CDR3 has 15 amino acids. Per germline, CDR1 MGHRA and CDR2 YSYEKL. V lost 2 bases to trimming and J lost 0 bases, with 8 bases between them. CDR3 sequence (DNA): TGCGCCAGCAGCCAACAGGAATATAGCAATCAGCCCCAGCATTTT. The encoded protein is CASSQQEYSNQPQHF.

The chain links TRBV2 to TRBJ2-6; D perhaps matches TRBD1 (6 bases). CDR3 size: 15 residues. Trimming pared 5 bases from V and 0 bases from J, leaving 8 bases between. Germline CDR1 SNHLY, CDR2 FYNNEI. The DNA for the CDR3 is TGTGCCAGCAGTAACAGGGACTCTGGGGCCAACGTCCTGACTTTC. This translates into CASSNRDSGANVLTF.

The genes are TRBV30 and TRBJ1-5; D gene ambiguous. V gave up 1 base and J gave up 5 bases, with 12 bases separating them. This CDR3 is built from 14 residues. Germline-derived CDR1 and CDR2 are GTSNPN and SVGIG (reference sequence). CDR3 coding DNA: TGTGCCTGGAGTGGAGGAGGGAGCGATCAGCCCCAGCATTTT. This gives the protein CAWSGGGSDQPQHF.

This chain connects TRBV5-1 to TRBJ1-2; tentative D call: TRBD1 (5 bases). The CDR3 totals 15 residues. CDR1 and CDR2 from the germline V gene are SGHRS and YFSETQ. Trimming took 1 base from V and 8 from J, leaving 18 bases between them. The CDR3 loop reads CASSLTLTASMGYTF. CDR3 coding DNA: TGCGCCAGCAGCTTGACCCTGACAGCGTCTATGGGCTACACCTTC.

This chain links TRBV19 with TRBJ1-2; D may be TRBD1 (5 bases). The CDR3 is made up of 14 amino acids. Between the trimmed V and J ends, which lost 3 bases and 0 bases, there was a span of 8 bases. Germline assignment: CDR1 LNHDA and CDR2 SQIVND (reference sequence). DNA for the CDR3: TGTGCCAGTAGTATCGACAGAGCTAACTATGGCTACACCTTC. It translates to CASSIDRANYGYTF.

The rearrangement uses TRBV10-2 and TRBJ1-2, with 7 positions matching TRBD1. Germline CDR1 WSHSY, CDR2 SAAADI. The CDR3 is 15 residues long. V lost 2 bases and J lost 4; bases outside the gene matches: 7. CDR3 nucleotide sequence: TGCGCCAGCAGTGAGGGTATAACAGGGGCCTATGGCTACACCTTC. It is translated as CASSEGITGAYGYTF.

This chain links TRBV4-1 with TRBJ1-2; possible D gene TRBD1, 6 bases. In germline, CDR1 is MGHRA, CDR2 YSYEKL. This CDR3 comprises 16 residues. Trimming removed 1 base at V and 5 bases at J, with 17 bases between. CDR3 sequence (DNA): TGCGCCAGCAGCCAAGGTATTCGGGGGGCTGGTTATGGCTACACCTTC. Residues: CASSQGIRGAGYGYTF.

This chain's CDR3 is CASSPLPLSDNGYTF. The CDR3 DNA sequence: TGTGCCAGCTCACCACTACCACTTAGCGATAATGGCTACACCTTC. The chain uses TRBV18 and TRBJ1-2; no reliable D call. Germline values: CDR1 KGHSH, CDR2 LQKENI. The CDR3 extends over 15 amino acids. V was cut by 1 base and J by 6 bases, with 15 bases left in between.

V and J are TRBV14 and TRBJ1-4; a possible D gene is TRBD1 (5 bases). The CDR3 runs 16 residues. V was cut by 1 base and J by 8 bases, with 17 bases left in between. Germline CDR1 and CDR2: SGHDN and FVKESK. CDR3 loop: CASSQGVAGRGEKLFF. The CDR3 region has the DNA TGTGCCAGCAGCCAAGGAGTCGCGGGGCGCGGAGAAAAACTGTTTTTT.

V and J are TRBV19 and TRBJ2-7; tentatively, D is TRBD1 (6 bases). Between the trimmed V and J ends, which lost 8 bases and 2 bases, there was a span of 13 bases. This CDR3 region has 13 residues. The germline V gene encodes CDR1 LNHDA and CDR2 SQIVND (reference sequence). CDR3 residues: CASARDTTYEQYF. CDR3 sequence (DNA): TGTGCCAGTGCCCGGGACACCACCTACGAGCAGTACTTC. Full variable domain (outside the CDR3, taken from reference TRBV19 and TRBJ2-7): DGGITQSPKYLFRKEGQNVTLSCEQNLNHDAMYWYRQDPGQGLRLIYYSQIVNDFQKGDIAEGYSVSREKKESFPLTVTSAQKNPTAFYLCASARDTTYEQYFGPGTRLTVT.

This clone turned up a few times. The genes are TRBV7-2 and TRBJ2-7; 9 bases agree with TRBD1. This CDR3 has 14 residues. V lost 5 bases to trimming and J lost 6 bases; unmatched junction nucleotides: 8. Germline values: CDR1 SGHTA, CDR2 FQGNSA. This CDR3 is CASSLGQGFGEQYF. The CDR3 nucleotides read TGTGCCAGCAGCCTGGGACAGGGTTTCGGCGAGCAGTACTTC. Using reference TRBV7-2 and TRBJ2-7 for the parts outside the CDR3, the full variable domain is GAGVSQSPSNKVTEKGKDVELRCDPISGHTALYWYRQSLGQGLEFLIYFQGNSAPDKSGLPSDRFSAERTGGSVSTLTIQRTQQEDSAVYLCASSLGQGFGEQYFGPGTRLTVT.

The rearrangement links TRBV5-1 to TRBJ2-7; D might be TRBD1 or TRBD2, each matching 5 bases. The length of the CDR3 is 15 residues. Germline values: CDR1 SGHRS, CDR2 YFSETQ. Trimming removed 2 bases at V and 8 bases at J, with 20 bases between. The CDR3 region is CASSLNRDGSDQQYF. The CDR3 DNA reads as TGCGCCAGCAGCTTAAACCGGGACGGATCAGATCAGCAGTACTTC.

The J gene is TRBJ2-7, the V gene TRBV19; 8 bases align to TRBD1. The CDR3 sequence is 14 residues long. J gave up 2 bases and V 5 bases, and 5 bases lay outside the gene matches. CDR1 LNHDA and CDR2 SQIVND come from the germline V gene (reference sequence). CDR3 region: CASSFGQGTYEQYF. CDR3 nucleotides: TGTGCCAGTAGTTTCGGACAGGGAACCTACGAGCAGTACTTC. Together with reference TRBV19 and TRBJ2-7, the CDR3 gives the full variable domain: DGGITQSPKYLFRKEGQNVTLSCEQNLNHDAMYWYRQDPGQGLRLIYYSQIVNDFQKGDIAEGYSVSREKKESFPLTVTSAQKNPTAFYLCASSFGQGTYEQYFGPGTRLTVT.

The rearrangement links TRBV13 to TRBJ1-2, with TRBD1 matching 8 bases. After removal of 0 bases from V and 8 bases from J, the junction contained 5 bases not matched to a gene. This CDR3 has 14 amino acids. The germline gives CDR1 PRHDT, CDR2 FYEKMQ (reference sequence). This CDR3 reads CASSLGQGVWGYTF. The CDR3, as DNA: TGTGCCAGCAGCTTAGGACAGGGGGTTTGGGGCTACACCTTC.

The rearrangement uses TRBV30 and TRBJ1-6, with a weak D call TRBD1 (5 bases). This CDR3 is built from 14 residues. Trimming took 5 bases from V and 8 from J, leaving 16 bases between them. Germline values: CDR1 GTSNPN, CDR2 SVGIG (reference sequence). As DNA, the CDR3 is TGTGCCTGGTGGCGGGGGGGGACGGATTCACCCCTCCACTTT. Encoded protein: CAWWRGGTDSPLHF.

This sequence joins TRBV6-6 and TRBJ2-3; the D is unclear. The CDR3 is 11 amino acids. V lost 8 bases and J lost 6, with 9 bases in between. Per the germline V gene, CDR1 is MNHNY and CDR2 is SVGAGI (reference sequence). CDR3 sequence reads: CASRSWDTQYF. The DNA for the CDR3 is TGTGCCAGCCGAAGTTGGGATACGCAGTATTTT.

The rearrangement links TRBV6-1 to TRBJ2-5, with D possibly being TRBD1 (6 bases). The DNA end is a closer match to TRBJ2-7, so the J assignment may be wrong. Germline CDR1 MNHNS, CDR2 SASEGT. CDR3 size: 17 residues. CDR3 nucleotide sequence: TGTGCCAGCAGTGGGTACAGGGAAGGTAGTTTGCTCTACGAGCAGTACTTC. It is translated as CASSGYREGSLLYEQYF.

This rearrangement joins TRBV28 to TRBJ1-1; 8 bases fit TRBD1. Germline assignment: CDR1 MDHEN and CDR2 SYDVKM. The CDR3 loop spans 17 amino acids. V gave up 4 bases and J gave up 0 bases; unmatched junction bases: 10. The CDR3 region has the DNA TGTGCCAGCAGTTGGGACCCCCTACAGGGGGTGAACACTGAAGCTTTCTTT. Amino acid sequence: CASSWDPLQGVNTEAFF. Full variable domain (missing parts from reference TRBV28 and TRBJ1-1): DVKVTQSSRYLVKRTGEKVFLECVQDMDHENMFWYRQDPGLGLRLIYFSYDVKMKEKGDIPEGYSVSREKKERFSLILESASTNQTSMYLCASSWDPLQGVNTEAFFGQGTRLTVV.

The chain recombines TRBV2 with TRBJ1-1; perhaps TRBD1 as D (5 bases). The CDR3 totals 10 residues. V lost 8 bases, J lost 11 bases, and 12 bases lay in between. Germline CDR1 is SNHLY and CDR2 is FYNNEI. The CDR3 spells CASQGERAFF. In DNA, the CDR3 is TGTGCCAGCCAAGGGGAGAGGGCTTTCTTT.